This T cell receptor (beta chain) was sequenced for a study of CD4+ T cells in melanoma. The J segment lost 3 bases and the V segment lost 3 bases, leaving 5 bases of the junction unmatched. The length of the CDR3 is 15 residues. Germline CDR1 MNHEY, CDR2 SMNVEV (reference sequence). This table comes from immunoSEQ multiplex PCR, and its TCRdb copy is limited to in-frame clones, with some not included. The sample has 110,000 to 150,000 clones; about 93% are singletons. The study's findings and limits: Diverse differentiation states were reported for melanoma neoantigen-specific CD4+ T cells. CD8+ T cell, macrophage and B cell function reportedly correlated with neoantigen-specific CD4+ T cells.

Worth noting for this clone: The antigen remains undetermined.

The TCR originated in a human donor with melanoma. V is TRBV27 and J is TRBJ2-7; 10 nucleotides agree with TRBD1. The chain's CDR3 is CASSFLGDRGYEQYF. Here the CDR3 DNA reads TGTGCCAGCAGTTTCCTTGGGGACAGGGGCTACGAGCAGTACTTC.